This is a list of T cell receptor beta chains from one sample in a study of blood T cell repertoires in COVID-19. Assay: immunoSEQ multiplex PCR; the TCRdb copy retains only in-frame clones and omits some. The table records 150,000 to 200,000 clones, approximately 80% of them present only once. Sequences were obtained from peripheral blood. The receptors come from a human donor in a cohort sampled during active COVID-19. Each CDR3 is given with its conserved first and last residue. The D gene is left open where the match is weak. A row's size may be missing; if present it is once, few, many or a size class.

CASSLTPGLGTGFTGELFF	TGTGCCAGCAGCCTAACTCCAGGGCTGGGTACAGGGTTCACCGGGGAGCTGTTTTTT	TRBJ2-2	-	TRBV6-2/TRBV6-3	-
CATSTPTGPGGGNIQYF	TGTGCCACCAGCACCCCCACCGGGCCAGGGGGCGGAAACATTCAGTACTTC	TRBJ2-4	once	TRBV15	TRBD1
CASGSGVTEAFF	TGTGCCAGCGGTTCCGGGGTAACTGAAGCTTTCTTT	TRBJ1-1	-	TRBV28	-
CASSYFYGLAGGSSTDTQYF	TGTGCCAGCAGTTACTTCTACGGACTAGCGGGAGGGTCTAGCACAGATACGCAGTATTTT	TRBJ2-3	-	TRBV6-2/TRBV6-3	TRBD2
CASSRDRGSDTQYF	TGTGCCAGTTCCCGGGACAGGGGCTCAGATACGCAGTATTTT	TRBJ2-3	-	TRBV14	TRBD1
CASSYSSGSYEQYF	TGTGCCAGCAGTTACTCCTCAGGGTCCTACGAGCAGTACTTC	TRBJ2-7	-	TRBV6-5	-
CASSYSATGGRNEQFF	TGTGCCAGCAGTTACTCGGCGACAGGGGGCAGGAATGAGCAGTTCTTC	TRBJ2-1	-	TRBV6-5	TRBD1
CASRVAGNYGYTF	TGTGCCAGCAGGGTCGCAGGGAACTATGGCTACACCTTC	TRBJ1-2	-	TRBV6-5	-
CASSWPTSGRTGELFF	TGTGCCAGCAGCTGGCCGACTAGCGGGAGGACCGGGGAGCTGTTTTTT	TRBJ2-2	-	TRBV7-2	TRBD2
CASRPPGGLQETQYF	TGCGCCAGCAGACCCCCGGGGGGGCTCCAAGAGACCCAGTACTTC	TRBJ2-5	-	TRBV5-1	TRBD2
CASAEAPVNEQFF	TGTGCCAGCGCCGAAGCGCCGGTCAATGAGCAGTTCTTC	TRBJ2-1	-	TRBV27	-
CASSLAQGHTGELFF	TGCGCCAGCAGCTTGGCACAGGGGCACACCGGGGAGCTGTTTTTT	TRBJ2-2	-	TRBV5-1	TRBD1
CASTTGTGVTGELFF	TGTGCCAGTACGACCGGGACAGGGGTCACCGGGGAGCTGTTTTTT	TRBJ2-2	-	TRBV28	TRBD1
CASSGGGTDRFF	TGTGCCAGCAGCGGCGGGGGGACTGACAGGTTCTTC	TRBJ2-1	few	TRBV9	TRBD2
CASSLGQGFYEQYF	TGCGCCAGCAGCTTGGGACAGGGGTTTTACGAGCAGTACTTC	TRBJ2-7	-	TRBV5-1	TRBD1
CASSFSAGSTDTQYF	TGTGCCAGCAGCTTTTCAGCGGGATCCACAGATACGCAGTATTTT	TRBJ2-3	-	TRBV11-3	TRBD2
CASSRHYQPQHF	TGTGCCAGCAGCCGCCACTATCAGCCCCAGCATTTT	TRBJ1-5	-	TRBV11-3	-
CASSKTGIGIYEQYF	TGTGCCAGTAGTAAAACGGGGATAGGGATCTACGAGCAGTACTTC	TRBJ2-7	-	TRBV19	-
CASSSPGQGNETQYF	TGTGCCAGCAGTTCCCCGGGACAGGGAAATGAGACCCAGTACTTC	TRBJ2-5	-	TRBV27	TRBD1
CASSFRSTDTQYF	TGTGCCAGCAGTTTCAGGAGCACAGATACGCAGTATTTT	TRBJ2-3	once	TRBV27	-
CASSFPGVNVLTF	TGTGCCAGCAGCTTCCCAGGGGTCAACGTCCTGACTTTC	TRBJ2-6	-	TRBV5-4	-
CASSPSGRSEQYF	TGTGCCAGCTCACCATCCGGGAGAAGCGAGCAGTACTTC	TRBJ2-7	-	TRBV18	-
CASSLGQGYEQYF	TGTGCCAGCTCACTTGGACAGGGCTACGAGCAGTACTTC	TRBJ2-7	-	TRBV18	TRBD1
CSVAPRTMNTEAFF	TGCAGCGTTGCTCCGCGGACTATGAACACTGAAGCTTTCTTT	TRBJ1-1	few	TRBV29-1	-
CASSLSGEAFF	TGTGCCAGCAGTTTATCAGGAGAAGCTTTCTTT	TRBJ1-1	-	TRBV12-3/TRBV12-4	-
CASPRTGRNQPQHF	TGTGCCAGCCCGAGGACAGGGCGCAATCAGCCCCAGCATTTT	TRBJ1-5	-	TRBV5-6	TRBD1
CASSEPGQGRTEAFF	TGCGCCAGCAGTGAGCCCGGACAGGGCCGCACTGAAGCTTTCTTT	TRBJ1-1	-	TRBV10-2	TRBD1
CAWSVDRGLEQYF	TGTGCCTGGAGTGTGGACAGGGGGCTCGAGCAGTACTTC	TRBJ2-7	-	TRBV30	TRBD1
CSGVGERYEQYF	TGCAGCGGGGTCGGGGAGCGCTACGAGCAGTACTTC	TRBJ2-7	-	TRBV29-1	-